The TCR beta chain under discussion was sequenced for a study of T cells in Graves' hyperthyroidism and ophthalmopathy. Study information: At the time of initial diagnosis and before any treatment, peripheral blood was collected.

This CDR3 is built from 14 residues. V gave up 2 bases and J gave up 5 bases, with 9 bases separating them. The germline V gene has CDR1 MNHNY and CDR2 SVGAGI (reference sequence). RNA transcripts were the template for amplifying TCR beta CDR3 regions. Researchers ran a first-round RT-PCR on the TCR CDR3 using the HTBI primer set. Each CDR3 protein gets one entry after TCRdb re-called the multiplex PCR reads with MiXCR. The repertoire includes roughly 250,000 distinct CDR3 sequences, approximately 21% of them detected once, and approximately 60% sits in the top ten. This clonotype showed up just a few times. Its antigen is unknown. Exclusions: uncontrolled infection, other autoimmune disease, pregnancy, lactation. General observations from the study: Among clonotypes expanded in thyroid above 0.001, most were also found in blood.

The receptor was derived from a man aged 30 to 39 with Graves' ophthalmopathy. This sequence joins TRBV6-6 and TRBJ2-2; possible D gene TRBD1, 5 bases. Sequenced sample: blood. The CDR3 bases are TGTGCCAGCAGTTACCGCAGGGAAACCGGGGAGCTGTTTTTT. Protein sequence: CASSYRRETGELFF.